Listed below are T cell receptor beta chains from one sample, sequenced in a study of blood T cell repertoires in COVID-19. Produced via immunoSEQ multiplex PCR; TCRdb's table is partial and in-frame only. The data show some 260,000 clones, around 85% seen once. Sequences were obtained from peripheral blood. The receptors were sampled from a woman aged 40-49 years with active or convalescent COVID-19. Each CDR3 is given with its conserved first and last residue. A D gene is named only where the DNA matches it firmly. Clone size is not always given. Where it is, it says once, few, many or a class for expanded clones.

v_call	d_call	clone_size	j_call	cdr3_nt	cdr3_aa
TRBV28	TRBD2	-	TRBJ2-1	TGTGCCAGCAGGCTAGCGGGGGAATCCTACAATGAGCAGTTCTTC	CASRLAGESYNEQFF
TRBV18	TRBD1	-	TRBJ1-1	TGTGCCACGACCGGACAGGGATACACTGAAGCTTTCTTT	CATTGQGYTEAFF
TRBV7-3	TRBD2	-	TRBJ2-3	TGTGCCAGCAGCTTCGGGACTAGTGCTGATACGCAGTATTTT	CASSFGTSADTQYF
TRBV10-1	-	-	TRBJ1-5	TGCGCCAGCAGAGAGGGGCCGGGGCAGCCCCAGCATTTT	CASREGPGQPQHF
TRBV2	-	-	TRBJ1-2	TGTGCCAGCGGCGGACAGCCGGTTGCCTATGGCTACACCTTC	CASGGQPVAYGYTF
TRBV5-1	-	-	TRBJ2-3	TGCGCCAGCAGCCCGGAGCAGCGCGGCACAGATACGCAGTATTTT	CASSPEQRGTDTQYF
TRBV5-4	-	-	TRBJ2-1	TGTGCCAGCAGCTTCCAGGGGAGCAATGAGCAGTTCTTC	CASSFQGSNEQFF
TRBV5-4	TRBD1	-	TRBJ1-1	TGTGCCAGCAGCCCCCCCGATAGGGGGCCTGAAGCTTTCTTT	CASSPPDRGPEAFF
TRBV9	TRBD2	once	TRBJ2-1	TGTGCCAGCAGCGTATTTGTCACTAGCGGGGGTGGTGAGCAGTTCTTC	CASSVFVTSGGGEQFF
TRBV19	-	-	TRBJ1-1	TGTGCCAGTAGTATAATGGCTCAGGGTACTGAAGCTTTCTTT	CASSIMAQGTEAFF
TRBV5-1	-	-	TRBJ1-6	TGCGCCAGCAGCTTGTGGAGGCGCCGAAATTCACCCCTCCACTTT	CASSLWRRRNSPLHF
TRBV5-1	TRBD1	-	TRBJ2-5	TGCGCCAGCAGCTTGTACAGGGGCCAAGAGACCCAGTACTTC	CASSLYRGQETQYF